The rows below give T cell receptor beta chains drawn from one sample of a study of blood T cell repertoires in COVID-19. TCRdb's table, derived via immunoSEQ multiplex PCR, lists solely in-frame clones and lacks some. Of a few hundred thousand clones in the sample, about 85% were seen once. The sample taken for sequencing was peripheral blood. Every receptor here comes from a woman of 80 years or more with COVID-19, enrolled during active disease. The conserved cysteine and the conserved F or W are not part of the CDR3 here. Each record gives: V gene, J gene, clone size, CDR3 protein. Not every row has a clone size; where given, it reads once, few, many or a size class.

>TRBV6-5|TRBJ1-1|once
ASRRGQGRTEAF
>TRBV6-2/TRBV6-3|TRBJ1-2|NA
ASSTYPSNYGYT
>TRBV5-5|TRBJ1-5|NA
ASSGAHREPQH
>TRBV27|TRBJ1-3|NA
ASSLTGSGNTIY
>TRBV7-9|TRBJ2-2|once
ASSLARTINTGELF
>TRBV2|TRBJ2-5|NA
ASRAQETQY
>TRBV4-2|TRBJ2-7|NA
ASSQVGLAGNSYEQY
>TRBV4-3|TRBJ2-6|NA
ASSQDRQSTSGANVLT
>TRBV6-1|TRBJ2-5|NA
ASSVGTIAGGETQY
>TRBV6-5|TRBJ1-3|NA
ASRLDSSGNTIY
>TRBV5-1|TRBJ2-7|few
ASSLLPGHNYEQY
>TRBV5-5|TRBJ2-2|NA
ASSKGQGTVTGELF